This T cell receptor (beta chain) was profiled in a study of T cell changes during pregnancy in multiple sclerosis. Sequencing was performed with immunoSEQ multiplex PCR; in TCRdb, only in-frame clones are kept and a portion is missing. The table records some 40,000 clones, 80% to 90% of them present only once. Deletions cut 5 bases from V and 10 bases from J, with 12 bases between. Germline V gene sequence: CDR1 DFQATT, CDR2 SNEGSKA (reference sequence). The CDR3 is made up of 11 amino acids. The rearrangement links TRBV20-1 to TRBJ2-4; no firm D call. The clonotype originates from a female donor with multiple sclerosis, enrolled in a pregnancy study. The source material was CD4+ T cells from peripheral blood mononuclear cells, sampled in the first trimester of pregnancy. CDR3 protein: CSAFYYGIQYF. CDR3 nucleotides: TGCAGTGCTTTCTACTATGGGATTCAGTACTTC.